The present TCR beta chain was sequenced within a study of blood T cell repertoires in COVID-19. Recruits, aged roughly 18 to 95 years, lived in 24 US areas. Clinical history as reported by participants underpinned cohort assignment. This CDR3 contains 14 residues. CDR1 and CDR2 from the germline V gene are SNHLY and FYNNEI. V was clipped by 5 bases and J by 5 bases; unmatched bases: 2. Per the authors' pipeline: Quantification of nucleated cells was approximated via reference gene primer amplification. TCRdb keeps only in-frame clones here, not all; method: immunoSEQ multiplex PCR. D and trimming come from the DNA, and the V and J calls and clone size come from that table. Among more than 250,000 clones listed, about nine tenths were seen once.

V and J are TRBV2 and TRBJ2-3; 12 bases agree with TRBD2. The clonotype comes from a woman aged 18-29 years who had recovered from COVID-19. The sequenced sample was PBMCs or T cells enriched from blood (not recorded which). The CDR3: CASSLGLAGDTQYF. For the CDR3, the DNA is TGTGCCAGCAGTTTGGGACTAGCGGGAGATACGCAGTATTTT. Variable domain in full (rest from reference TRBV2 and TRBJ2-3): EPEVTQTPSHQVTQMGQEVILRCVPISNHLYFYWYRQILGQKVEFLVSFYNNEISEKSEIFDDQFSVERPDGSNFTLKIRSTKLEDSAMYFCASSLGLAGDTQYFGPGTRLTVL.